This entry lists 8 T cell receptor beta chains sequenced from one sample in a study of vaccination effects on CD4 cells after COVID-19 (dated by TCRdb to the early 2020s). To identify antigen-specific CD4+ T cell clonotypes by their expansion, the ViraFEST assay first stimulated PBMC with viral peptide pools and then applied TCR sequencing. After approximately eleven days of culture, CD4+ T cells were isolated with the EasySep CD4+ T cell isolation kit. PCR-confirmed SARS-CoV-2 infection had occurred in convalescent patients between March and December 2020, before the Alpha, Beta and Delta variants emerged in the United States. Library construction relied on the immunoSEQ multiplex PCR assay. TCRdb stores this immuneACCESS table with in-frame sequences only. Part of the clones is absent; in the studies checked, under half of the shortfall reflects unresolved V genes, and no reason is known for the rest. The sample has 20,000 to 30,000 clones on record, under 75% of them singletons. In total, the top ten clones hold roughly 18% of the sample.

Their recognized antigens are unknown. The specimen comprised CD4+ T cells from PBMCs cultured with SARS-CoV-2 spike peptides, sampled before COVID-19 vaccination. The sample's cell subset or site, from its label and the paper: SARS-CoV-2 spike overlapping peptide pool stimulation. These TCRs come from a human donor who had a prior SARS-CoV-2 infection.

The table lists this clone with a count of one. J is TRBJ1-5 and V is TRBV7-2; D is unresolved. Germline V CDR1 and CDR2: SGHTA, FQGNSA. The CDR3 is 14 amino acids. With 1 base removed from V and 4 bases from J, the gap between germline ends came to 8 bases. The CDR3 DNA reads TGTGCCAGCAGCTTAGAAGTAGGAAATCAGCCCCAGCATTTT. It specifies CASSLEVGNQPQHF.

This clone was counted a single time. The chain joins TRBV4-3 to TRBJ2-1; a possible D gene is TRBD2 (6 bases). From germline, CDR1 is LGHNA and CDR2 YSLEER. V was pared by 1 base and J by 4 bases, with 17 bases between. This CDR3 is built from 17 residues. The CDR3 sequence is CASSQALTSSGYNEQFF. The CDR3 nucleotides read TGCGCCAGCAGCCAAGCCCTGACTAGTTCGGGATACAATGAGCAGTTCTTC.

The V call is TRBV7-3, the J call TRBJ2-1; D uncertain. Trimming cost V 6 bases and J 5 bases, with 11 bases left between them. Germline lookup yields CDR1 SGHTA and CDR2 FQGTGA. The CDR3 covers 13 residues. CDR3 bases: TGTGCCAGCAGTAGAACAGAAGACAATGAGCAGTTCTTC. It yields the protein CASSRTEDNEQFF.

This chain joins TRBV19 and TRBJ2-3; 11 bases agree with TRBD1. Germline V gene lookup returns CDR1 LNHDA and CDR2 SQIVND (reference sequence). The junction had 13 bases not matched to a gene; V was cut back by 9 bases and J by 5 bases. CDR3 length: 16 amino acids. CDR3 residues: CASHPQGTGGVDTQYF. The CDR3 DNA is TGTGCCAGCCACCCTCAGGGGACAGGGGGTGTAGATACGCAGTATTTT.

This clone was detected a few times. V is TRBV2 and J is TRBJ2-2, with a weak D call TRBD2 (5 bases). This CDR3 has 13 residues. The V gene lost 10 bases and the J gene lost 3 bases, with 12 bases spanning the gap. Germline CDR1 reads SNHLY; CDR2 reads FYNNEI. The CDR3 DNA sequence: TGTGCCACACAGACGAGGGACACCGGGGAGCTGTTTTTT. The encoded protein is CATQTRDTGELFF.

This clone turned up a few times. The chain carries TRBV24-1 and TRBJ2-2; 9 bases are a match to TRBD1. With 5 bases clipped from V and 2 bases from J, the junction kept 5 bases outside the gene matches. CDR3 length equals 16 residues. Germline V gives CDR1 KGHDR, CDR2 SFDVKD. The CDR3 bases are TGTGCCACCAGTGTCGGGACAGGGAAAAACACCGGGGAGCTGTTTTTT. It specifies CATSVGTGKNTGELFF.

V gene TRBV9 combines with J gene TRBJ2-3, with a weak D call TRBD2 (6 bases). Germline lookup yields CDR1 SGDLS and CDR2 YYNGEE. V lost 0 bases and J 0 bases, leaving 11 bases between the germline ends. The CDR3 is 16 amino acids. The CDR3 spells CASSVVASASTDTQYF. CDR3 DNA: TGTGCCAGCAGCGTAGTAGCTAGCGCGAGCACAGATACGCAGTATTTT.

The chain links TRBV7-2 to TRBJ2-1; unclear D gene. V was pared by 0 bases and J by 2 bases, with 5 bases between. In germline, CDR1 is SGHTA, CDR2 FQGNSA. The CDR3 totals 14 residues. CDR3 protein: CASSLALAYNEQFF. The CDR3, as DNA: TGTGCCAGCAGCTTAGCCCTAGCCTACAATGAGCAGTTCTTC.